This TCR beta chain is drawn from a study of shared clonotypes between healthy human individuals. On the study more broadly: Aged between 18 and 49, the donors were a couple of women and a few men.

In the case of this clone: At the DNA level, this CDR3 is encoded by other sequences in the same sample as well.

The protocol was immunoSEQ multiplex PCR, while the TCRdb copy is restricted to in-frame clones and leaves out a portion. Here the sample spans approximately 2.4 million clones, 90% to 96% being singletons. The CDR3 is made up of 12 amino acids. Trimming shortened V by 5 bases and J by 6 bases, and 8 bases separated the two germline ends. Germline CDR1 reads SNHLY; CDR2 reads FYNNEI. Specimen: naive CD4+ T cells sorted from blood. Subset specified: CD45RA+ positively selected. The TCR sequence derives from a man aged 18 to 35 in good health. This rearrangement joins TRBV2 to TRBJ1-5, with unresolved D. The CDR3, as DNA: TGTGCCAGCAGTCGGGGTGGTCAGCCCCAGCATTTT. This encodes CASSRGGQPQHF.